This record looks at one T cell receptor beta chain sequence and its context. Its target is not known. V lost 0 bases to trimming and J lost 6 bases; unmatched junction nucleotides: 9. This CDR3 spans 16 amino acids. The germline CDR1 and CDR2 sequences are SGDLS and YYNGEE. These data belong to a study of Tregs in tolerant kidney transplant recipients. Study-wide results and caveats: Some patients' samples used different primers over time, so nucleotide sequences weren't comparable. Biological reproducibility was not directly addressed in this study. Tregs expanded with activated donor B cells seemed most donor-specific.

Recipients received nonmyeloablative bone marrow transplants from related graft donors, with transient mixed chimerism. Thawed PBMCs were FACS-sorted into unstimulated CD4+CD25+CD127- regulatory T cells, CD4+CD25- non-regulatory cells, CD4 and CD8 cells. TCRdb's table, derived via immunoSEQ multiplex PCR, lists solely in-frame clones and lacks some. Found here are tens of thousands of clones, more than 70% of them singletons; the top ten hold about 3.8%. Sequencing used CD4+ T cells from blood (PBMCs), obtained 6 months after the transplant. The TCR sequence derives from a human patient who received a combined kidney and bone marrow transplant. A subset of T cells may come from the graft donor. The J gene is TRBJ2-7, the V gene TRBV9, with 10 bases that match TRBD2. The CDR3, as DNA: TGTGCCAGCAGCGTAGGGGCGGGGCTAGCGGGAGCCGAGCAGTACTTC. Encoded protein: CASSVGAGLAGAEQYF.